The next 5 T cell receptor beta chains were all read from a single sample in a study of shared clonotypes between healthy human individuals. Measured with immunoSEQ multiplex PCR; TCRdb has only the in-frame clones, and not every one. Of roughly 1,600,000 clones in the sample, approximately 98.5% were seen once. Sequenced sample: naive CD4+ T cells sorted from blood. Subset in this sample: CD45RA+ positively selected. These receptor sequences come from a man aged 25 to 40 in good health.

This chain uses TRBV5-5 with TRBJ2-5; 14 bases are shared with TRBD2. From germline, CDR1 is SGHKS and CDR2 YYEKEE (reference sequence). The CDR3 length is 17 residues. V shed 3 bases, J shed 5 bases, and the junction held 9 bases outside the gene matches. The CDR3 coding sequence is TGTGCCAGCAGCTACGGGACTAGCGGGAGTCTTGGCGAGACCCAGTACTTC. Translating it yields CASSYGTSGSLGETQYF.

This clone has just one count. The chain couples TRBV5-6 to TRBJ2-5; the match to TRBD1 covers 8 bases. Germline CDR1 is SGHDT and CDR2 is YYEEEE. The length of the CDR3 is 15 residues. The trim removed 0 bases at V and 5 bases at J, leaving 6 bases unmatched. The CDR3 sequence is CASSLAGQGSETQYF. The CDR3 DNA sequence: TGTGCCAGCAGCTTGGCCGGACAGGGCTCTGAGACCCAGTACTTC.

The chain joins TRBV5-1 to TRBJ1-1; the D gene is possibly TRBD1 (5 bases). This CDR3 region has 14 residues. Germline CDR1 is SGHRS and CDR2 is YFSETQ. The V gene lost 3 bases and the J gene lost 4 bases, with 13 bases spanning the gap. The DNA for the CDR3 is TGCGCCAGCAGCTCCGGGGGGGTTAGCACTGAAGCTTTCTTT. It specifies CASSSGGVSTEAFF.

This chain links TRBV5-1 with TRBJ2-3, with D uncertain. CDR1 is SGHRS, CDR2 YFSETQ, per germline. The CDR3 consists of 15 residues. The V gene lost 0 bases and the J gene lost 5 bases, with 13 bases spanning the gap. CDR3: CASSLGSLRQDTQYF. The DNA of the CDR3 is TGCGCCAGCAGCTTGGGCAGCCTCCGTCAAGATACGCAGTATTTT.

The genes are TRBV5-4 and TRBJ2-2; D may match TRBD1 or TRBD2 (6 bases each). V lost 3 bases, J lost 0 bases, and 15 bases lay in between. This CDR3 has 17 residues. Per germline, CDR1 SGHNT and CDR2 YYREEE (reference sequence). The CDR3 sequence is CASSSVGGLTNTGELFF. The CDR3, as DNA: TGTGCCAGCAGCTCAGTAGGGGGACTGACGAACACCGGGGAGCTGTTTTTT.